Reported below is one T cell receptor (beta chain). The data originate from a study of OX40 agonist ivuxolimab in advanced cancers. Using immunoSEQ multiplex PCR, the repertoire was profiled, and TCRdb retains in-frame clones only, with some absent. The sample has 110,000 or so clones; less than 95% are singletons. The input for sequencing was CD4+ or CD8+ T cells sorted from blood, taken in a trial of the OX40 agonist ivuxolimab. The receptor's source is an adult with an advanced solid tumor such as melanoma, head and neck, liver or kidney cancer.

The CDR3 DNA is TGTGCCAGCAGCTTGGCACAGGGAGCTAACTATGGCTACACCTTC. Protein: CASSLAQGANYGYTF. The rearrangement joins TRBV5-5 to TRBJ1-2; weak D call: TRBD1 (6 bases). CDR1 and CDR2 (germline): SGHKS, YYEKEE (reference sequence). V was clipped by 0 bases and J by 0 bases, with 9 bases between them. The CDR3 length is 15 residues. Full variable domain (outside the CDR3, taken from reference TRBV5-5 and TRBJ1-2): DAGVTQSPTHLIKTRGQQVTLRCSPISGHKSVSWYQQVLGQGPQFIFQYYEKEERGRGNFPDRFSARQFPNYSSELNVNALLLGDSALYLCASSLAQGANYGYTFGSGTRLTVV.